A selection of T cell receptor beta chains follows, all from one sample in a study of cytomegalovirus exposure and HLA in healthy donors. Profiled with immunoSEQ multiplex PCR; TCRdb holds only in-frame clones, not every one. Seen here are about 130,000 clones, over 75% observed once, and the top ten hold 5.3%. Specimen: PBMCs. Receptors originate from a man under 40 in good health and CMV-seronegative. Each CDR3 is given with its conserved first and last residue. A D gene is named only where the DNA matches it firmly. Clone size, where shown, is once, few, many, or a class for clones that have expanded.

v_call	d_call	clone_size	j_call	cdr3_nt	cdr3_aa
TRBV4-3	.	.	TRBJ1-4	TGCGCCAGCAGGGGGACGGGGGGCGGGTCGGTTGAAAAACTGTTTTTT	CASRGTGGGSVEKLFF
TRBV19	TRBD2	.	TRBJ2-2	TGTGCCAGTAGGCGGGAGGGATACACCGGGGAGCTGTTTTTT	CASRREGYTGELFF
TRBV11-2	.	.	TRBJ1-4	TGTGCCAGCAGCTTAGGGGGGAAGGGGGTCGGTGAAAAACTGTTTTTT	CASSLGGKGVGEKLFF
TRBV10-3	TRBD1	.	TRBJ1-1	TGTGCCATCAGTTACGGACAGGGTGCTGAAGCTTTCTTT	CAISYGQGAEAFF
TRBV27	.	.	TRBJ1-6	TGTGCCAGCAGTTTTGGGGACAAAATTTCACCCCTCCACTTT	CASSFGDKISPLHF
TRBV5-6	.	few	TRBJ2-7	TGTGCCAGCAGCAACAGAGAATCCGAGCAGTACTTC	CASSNRESEQYF
TRBV14	TRBD2	.	TRBJ2-2	TGTGCCAGCAGCCACGAACTAGCGGGAGTTTTCACCGGGGAGCTGTTTTTT	CASSHELAGVFTGELFF
TRBV6-6	TRBD2	few	TRBJ2-1	TGTGCCAGCAGTTACGGCGGGAGGTCCTACAATGAGCAGTTCTTC	CASSYGGRSYNEQFF
TRBV5-6	.	.	TRBJ1-5	TGTGCCAGCAGCCGAAACAGGGAGTTTAGCAATCAGCCCCAGCATTTT	CASSRNREFSNQPQHF
TRBV28	TRBD1	.	TRBJ1-2	TGTGCCAGCAGCTACCGAGGGGGCAACTATGGCTACACCTTC	CASSYRGGNYGYTF
TRBV5-1	.	.	TRBJ1-3	TGCGCCAGCAGCCTCGCAGTAAGCTCTGGAAACACCATATATTTT	CASSLAVSSGNTIYF
TRBV7-9	TRBD2	.	TRBJ2-1	TGTGCCAGCAGCTCACCAACTAGCGGGGACAATGAGCAGTTCTTC	CASSSPTSGDNEQFF
TRBV21-1	.	.	TRBJ1-5	TGTGCCAGCAGCAAAAGCCAAAGGGCGGACAGCAACCGACCCACTTATAGCAATCAGCCCCAGCATTTT	CASSKSQRADSNRPTYSNQPQHF
TRBV10-2	TRBD1	once	TRBJ1-1	TGCGCCAGCAGAGCACTCACAGGGGGAGGAACTGAAGCTTTCTTT	CASRALTGGGTEAFF
TRBV20-1	.	.	TRBJ1-2	TGCAGTGCGGAAATGGGCTACGTCTACACCTTC	CSAEMGYVYTF
TRBV27	TRBD1	.	TRBJ1-5	TGTGCCAGCAGTCCAACACAGGGGATGCGTCAGCCCCAGCATTTT	CASSPTQGMRQPQHF
TRBV23-1	.	few	TRBJ1-1	TGCGCCAGCAGTCAAGGTGGGCGTTTTAACACTGAAGCTTTCTTT	CASSQGGRFNTEAFF
TRBV28	.	.	TRBJ1-3	TGTGCCAGCATGCGGGCGGCGGGAAACACCATATATTTT	CASMRAAGNTIYF
TRBV10-3	.	few	TRBJ2-7	TGTGCCATCACGCGTTCCCGGGTGGACGAGCAGTACTTC	CAITRSRVDEQYF
TRBV6-5	.	.	TRBJ2-7	TGTGCCAGCAGTTACTCGGTGGGCAGCTTCTACGAGCAGTACTTC	CASSYSVGSFYEQYF
TRBV7-8	.	.	TRBJ2-7	TGTGCCAGCAGCTTAGCCGATGGACAGATCTACGAGCAGTACTTC	CASSLADGQIYEQYF
TRBV10-3	TRBD1	.	TRBJ1-1	TGTGCCATCAGTGGACAGGGGGGATTGAACACTGAAGCTTTCTTT	CAISGQGGLNTEAFF
TRBV20-1	.	.	TRBJ2-5	TGCAGTGCTAGAGATCTTGAGACCCAGTACTTC	CSARDLETQYF
TRBV5-4	TRBD2	.	TRBJ2-3	TGTGCCAGCAGCTCAACATGGAGCGGGGGGGCCTTCTATACGCAGTATTTT	CASSSTWSGGAFYTQYF
TRBV6-5	TRBD2	.	TRBJ2-7	TGTGCCAGCAGTTACCGAGCGGGGCCAACCTACGAGCAGTACTTC	CASSYRAGPTYEQYF
TRBV6-1	TRBD1	few	TRBJ2-7	TGTGCCAGCAGTCGACATTTTACAGGGGGCAACGAGCAGTACTTC	CASSRHFTGGNEQYF
TRBV7-9	TRBD1	.	TRBJ2-7	TGTGCCAGCAGCCTCGCCAGGGACAGGGGGTCGAGCTCCTACGAGCAGTACTTC	CASSLARDRGSSSYEQYF
TRBV28	TRBD1	.	TRBJ1-2	TGTGCCAGCAGGGGACAGGAGTATGGCTACACCTTC	CASRGQEYGYTF
TRBV11-2	TRBD1	.	TRBJ2-7	TGTGCCAGCAGCTTATGGACAGGTGCGTTGGGCGAGCAGTACTTC	CASSLWTGALGEQYF
TRBV10-1	TRBD1	.	TRBJ2-1	TGCGCCATCCGCGGAGACAGGGGGGTAGAGGTAAGGGTCTATGAGCAGTTCTTC	CAIRGDRGVEVRVYEQFF
TRBV28	.	.	TRBJ2-5	TGTGCCAGCAGCCGGGCAGGGGTTGGCGAGACCCAGTACTTC	CASSRAGVGETQYF
TRBV5-6	.	.	TRBJ1-5	TGTGCCAGCAGCTTGCAGGGATACGGCAATCAGCCCCAGCATTTT	CASSLQGYGNQPQHF
TRBV28	.	.	TRBJ2-3	TGTGCCAGCAGTTTGCAGGAAGATACGCAGTATTTT	CASSLQEDTQYF
TRBV7-2	.	.	TRBJ1-3	TGTGCCAGCAGCCCCCGAGCTGGAAACACCATATATTTT	CASSPRAGNTIYF
TRBV27	TRBD1	.	TRBJ2-7	TGTGCCAGCAGTTTGAGGGGGCCCTCCTACGAGCAGTACTTC	CASSLRGPSYEQYF
TRBV4-2	TRBD1	once	TRBJ2-7	TGTGCCAGCAGCCCGGGGACAGGCACGATCTACGAGCAGTACTTC	CASSPGTGTIYEQYF
TRBV4-3	.	.	TRBJ1-1	TGCGCCAGCAGCCCTCAGGTGGGAGGGTACACTGAAGCTTTCTTT	CASSPQVGGYTEAFF
TRBV7-9	.	few	TRBJ2-7	TGTGCCAGCTCCGGGTCTACCTACGAGCAGTACTTC	CASSGSTYEQYF
TRBV9	.	.	TRBJ2-1	TGTGCCAGCAGCCCAAGCGTAAGCTCCTACAATGAGCAGTTCTTC	CASSPSVSSYNEQFF
TRBV5-1	.	.	TRBJ1-1	TGCGCCAGCAGCTTGGAAGGGGGTTTAACTGAAGCTTTCTTT	CASSLEGGLTEAFF
TRBV11-2	TRBD1	.	TRBJ1-2	TGTGCCAGCAGCTCCCCCGACGGGACAGGGGGTTATTCTTATGGCTACACCTTC	CASSSPDGTGGYSYGYTF
TRBV9	TRBD2	.	TRBJ2-3	TGTGCCAGCAGCGCGGGGACTAGCGGGGGGAGCACAGATACGCAGTATTTT	CASSAGTSGGSTDTQYF
TRBV6-6	TRBD1	.	TRBJ1-6	TGTGCCAGCAGGCCAGGACAGGGGGCGAATTCACCCCTCCACTTT	CASRPGQGANSPLHF
TRBV5-1	.	.	TRBJ2-7	TGCGCCAGCAGCTTGGGGGCGCGGGTATACGAGCAGTACTTC	CASSLGARVYEQYF
TRBV18	.	few	TRBJ1-5	TGTGCCAGCTCAACAGGTGGGGCGGGGCAGCCCCAGCATTTT	CASSTGGAGQPQHF
TRBV5-1	TRBD1	.	TRBJ2-1	TGCGCCAGCAGCTTCGCGGACAGGGGCAGCTCCTACAATGAGCAGTTCTTC	CASSFADRGSSYNEQFF
TRBV30	TRBD1	.	TRBJ2-5	TGTGCCTGGACTGGGACAGGGGTCGGAGAGCAGTACTTC	CAWTGTGVGEQYF
TRBV7-3	TRBD1	.	TRBJ2-7	TGTGCCAGCAGCTTAACCGGGACAGGCCTTTACGAGCAGTACTTC	CASSLTGTGLYEQYF
TRBV30	.	.	TRBJ2-2	TGTGCCTGGAGAGGAGGGAAGAACACCGGGGAGCTGTTTTTT	CAWRGGKNTGELFF
TRBV6-5	.	.	TRBJ2-2	TGTGCCAGCAGTACTCAGGGATTGGGCACCGGGGAGCTGTTTTTT	CASSTQGLGTGELFF
TRBV7-9	TRBD1	.	TRBJ1-2	TGTGCCAGCAGCAGGGACAGGGTGTATGGCTACACCTTC	CASSRDRVYGYTF
TRBV27	.	.	TRBJ2-2	TGTGCCAGCACAGATAACCTTGCGAACACCGGGGAGCTGTTTTTT	CASTDNLANTGELFF
TRBV6-1	.	.	TRBJ1-6	TGTGCCAGCAGCGCCATGTCCGGTGATTCACCCCTCCACTTT	CASSAMSGDSPLHF
TRBV10-2	.	few	TRBJ1-6	TGCGCCAGCAGACCCGGGACTTTGACACCCCTCCACTTT	CASRPGTLTPLHF
TRBV4-3	TRBD2	.	TRBJ2-1	TGCGCCAGCAGCCCGACGCTATTAGCGGGACCCTACAATGAGCAGTTCTTC	CASSPTLLAGPYNEQFF
TRBV9	TRBD1	.	TRBJ2-5	TGTGCCAGCAGTCGACAGGGTTCTGGAGAGACCCAGTACTTC	CASSRQGSGETQYF
TRBV6-5	.	.	TRBJ1-3	TGTGCCAGCAGGCGATCAGGGCTTTCTGGAAACACCATATATTTT	CASRRSGLSGNTIYF
TRBV7-2	.	.	TRBJ1-5	TGTGCCAGCAGCTTCGGAGGGAAGGGCAATCAGCCCCAGCATTTT	CASSFGGKGNQPQHF
TRBV2	TRBD1	.	TRBJ2-1	TGTGCCAGCAGGGACGGGACAGGGGGCTTAGATGAGCAGTTCTTC	CASRDGTGGLDEQFF
TRBV7-2	.	.	TRBJ1-6	TGTGCCAGCAGCTTAGTACCAGGGGCGAGCTCCTATAATTCACCCCTCCACTTT	CASSLVPGASSYNSPLHF